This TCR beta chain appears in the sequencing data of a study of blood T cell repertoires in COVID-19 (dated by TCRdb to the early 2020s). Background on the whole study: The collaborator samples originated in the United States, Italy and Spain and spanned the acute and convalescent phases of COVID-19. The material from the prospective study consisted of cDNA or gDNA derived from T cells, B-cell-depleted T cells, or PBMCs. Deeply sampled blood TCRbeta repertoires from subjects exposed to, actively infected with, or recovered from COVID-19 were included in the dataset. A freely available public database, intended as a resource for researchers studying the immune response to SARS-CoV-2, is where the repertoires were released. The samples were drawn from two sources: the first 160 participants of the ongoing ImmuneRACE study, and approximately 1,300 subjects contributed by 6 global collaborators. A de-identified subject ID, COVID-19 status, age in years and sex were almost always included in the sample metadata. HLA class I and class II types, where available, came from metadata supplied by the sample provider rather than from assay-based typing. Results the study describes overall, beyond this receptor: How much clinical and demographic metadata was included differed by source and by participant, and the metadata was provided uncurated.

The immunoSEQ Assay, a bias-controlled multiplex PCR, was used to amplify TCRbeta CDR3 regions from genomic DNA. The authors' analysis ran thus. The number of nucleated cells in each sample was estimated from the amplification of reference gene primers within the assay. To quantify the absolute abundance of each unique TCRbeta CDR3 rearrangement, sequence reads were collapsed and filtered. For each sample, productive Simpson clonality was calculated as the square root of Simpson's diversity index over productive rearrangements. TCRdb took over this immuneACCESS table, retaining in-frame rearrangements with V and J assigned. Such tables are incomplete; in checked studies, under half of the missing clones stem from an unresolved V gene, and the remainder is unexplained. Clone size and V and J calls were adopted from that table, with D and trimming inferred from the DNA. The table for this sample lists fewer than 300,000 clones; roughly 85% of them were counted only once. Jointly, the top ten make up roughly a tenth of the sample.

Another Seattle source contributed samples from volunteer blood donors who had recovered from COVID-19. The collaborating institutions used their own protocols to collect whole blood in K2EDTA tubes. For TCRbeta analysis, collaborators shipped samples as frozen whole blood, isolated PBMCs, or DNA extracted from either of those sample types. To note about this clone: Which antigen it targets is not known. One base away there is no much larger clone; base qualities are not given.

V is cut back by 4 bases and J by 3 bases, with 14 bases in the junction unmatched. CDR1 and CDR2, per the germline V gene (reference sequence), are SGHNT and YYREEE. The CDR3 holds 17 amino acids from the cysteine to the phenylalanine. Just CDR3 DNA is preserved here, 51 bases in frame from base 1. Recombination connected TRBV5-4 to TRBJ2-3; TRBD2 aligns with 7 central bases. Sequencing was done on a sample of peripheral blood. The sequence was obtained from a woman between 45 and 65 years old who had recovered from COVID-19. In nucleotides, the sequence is TGTGCCAGCAGCGGCATTTATGGCGGGGGAGAGACAGATACGCAGTATTTT. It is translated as CASSGIYGGGETDTQYF.